The 8 T cell receptor beta chains listed next were all sequenced from one sample in a study of Graves' ophthalmopathy and Graves' hyperthyroidism. The sequenced template was RNA, covering the TCR beta CDR3 region. RT-PCR with HTBI primers came first, then second-round multiplex PCR. Via MiXCR, TCRdb re-called the multiplex PCR reads, giving one row per CDR3 protein. The data show a few hundred thousand distinct CDR3 sequences, about 16% seen once. Sequenced sample: peripheral blood. The receptor set was obtained from a woman under 30 with Graves' ophthalmopathy.

This clonotype was picked up a small number of times. A much larger clone lies a single base off, so this may be a read error. The chain combines TRBV3-1 with TRBJ2-7; tentatively, D is TRBD2 (6 bases). Trimming took 3 bases from V and 4 from J, leaving 7 bases between them. Germline V lookup: CDR1 LGHDT, CDR2 YNNKEL (reference sequence). The CDR3 sequence is 12 residues long. The CDR3 spells CASSQTRYEQYF. The CDR3 nucleotides read TGTGCCAGCAGCCAGACTAGGTACGAGCAGTACTTC.

This clonotype has a count of ten or more. The V and J genes are TRBV4-3 and TRBJ2-2; TRBD2 might be the D (5 bases). This CDR3 contains 14 residues. V dropped 4 bases and J dropped 5 bases, with 11 bases sitting between them. Germline CDR1 is LGHNA and CDR2 is YSLEER. The CDR3 DNA is TGCGCCAGCAGCCCCTTGGGAGAGACCGGGGAGCTGTTTTTT. Translation: CASSPLGETGELFF.

The sample holds many counts of this clonotype. The junction and the germline gene differ at one end; a read error may be behind it. The chain combines TRBV7-2 with TRBJ2-2; possible D gene TRBD2, 6 bases. Germline V gene data show CDR1 as SGHTA and CDR2 as FQGNSA. This CDR3 comprises 19 residues. The CDR3, as DNA: TGTGTCAGCAGCTTATTTTCCACCGGCCGGGGGTTGTCAGCCGGGGAGCTGTTTTTT. This translates into CVSSLFSTGRGLSAGELFF.

The rearrangement joins TRBV13 to TRBJ2-7, with D perhaps matching TRBD1 (6 bases). V lost 3 bases and J lost 2, with 14 bases in between. This CDR3 is 15 amino acids long. Germline values: CDR1 PRHDT, CDR2 FYEKMQ (reference sequence). The CDR3 here is CASSLGFGQTYEQYF. The CDR3 coding sequence is TGTGCCAGCAGCTTGGGATTTGGACAGACCTACGAGCAGTACTTC.

Ten or more counts support this clonotype. V gene TRBV5-4 combines with J gene TRBJ2-3; D uncertain. Germline V gene sequence: CDR1 SGHNT, CDR2 YYREEE (reference sequence). The CDR3 length is 16 residues. V lost 0 bases and J 5 bases, leaving 16 bases between the germline ends. The CDR3, as DNA: TGTGCCAGCAGCTTGGGCGCCTTGAGGCCAGGAGATACGCAGTATTTT. This sequence encodes CASSLGALRPGDTQYF.

This clonotype was observed many times. DNA for the CDR3: TGTGCCAGCAGCCCCCGGACTGACCCCAATTCACCCCTCCACTTT. This sequence encodes CASSPRTDPNSPLHF. The chain employs TRBV9 and TRBJ1-6; D is ambiguous. CDR3 length: 15 amino acids. Trimming left V 4 bases short and J 7 bases short, with 15 bases between. CDR1 is SGDLS, CDR2 YYNGEE, per germline.

The J gene is TRBJ1-2, the V gene TRBV12-3 or TRBV12-4, with D maybe TRBD1 (6 bases). V shed 6 bases and J shed 3 bases, with 14 bases lying between them. The CDR3 has 14 residues. CDR3 sequence reads: CASRLTGLYYGYTF. CDR3 sequence (DNA): TGTGCCAGCAGACTTACAGGGTTATACTATGGCTACACCTTC.

This clonotype was recorded many times. The chain recombines TRBV27 with TRBJ2-5; D is undetermined. The ends were cut back, 0 bases at V and 5 bases at J, with 13 bases in the middle. Germline CDR1 MNHEY, CDR2 SMNVEV (reference sequence). The CDR3 is 15 amino acids. CDR3 coding DNA: TGTGCCAGCAGTTTATCGCTTGGCGTCTTGGAGACCCAGTACTTC. This sequence encodes CASSLSLGVLETQYF.